This T cell receptor (beta chain) originates from a study of T-cell reconstitution after alpha-beta-depleted transplantation in children. Points from the study as a whole: The high TCRbeta diversity at day 60 in some patients came from surviving recipient T cells and thymic progenitors. Newly made T cells mostly supplied T-cell counts and diversity one year after transplant. Alpha-beta T cells about two months after transplant reportedly derived from several hundred expanded graft clones.

V lost 4 bases, J lost 7 bases, and 7 bases lay in between. Per the germline V gene, CDR1 is LGHDT and CDR2 is YNNKEL (reference sequence). The CDR3 consists of 11 residues. Researchers prepared the TCRbeta library using unique molecular identifiers, the study reports. TCRdb reprocessed the PCR reads with MiXCR, giving one entry per CDR3 protein. The table lists approximately 190,000 distinct CDR3 sequences, about 6% of them singletons. With respect to this clonotype: As yet, its antigen is unknown.

The sequencing used PBMCs, collected before TCRalphabeta/CD19-depleted stem cell transplant. The chain uses TRBV3-1 and TRBJ2-5, with a tentative D call TRBD2 (5 bases). This clonotype was obtained from a girl under three years old with combined immunodeficiency, due to receive a stem cell transplant. In nucleotides, the CDR3 is TGTGCCAGCAGCCCCGGGATGACCCAGTACTTC. Translating gives CASSPGMTQYF.